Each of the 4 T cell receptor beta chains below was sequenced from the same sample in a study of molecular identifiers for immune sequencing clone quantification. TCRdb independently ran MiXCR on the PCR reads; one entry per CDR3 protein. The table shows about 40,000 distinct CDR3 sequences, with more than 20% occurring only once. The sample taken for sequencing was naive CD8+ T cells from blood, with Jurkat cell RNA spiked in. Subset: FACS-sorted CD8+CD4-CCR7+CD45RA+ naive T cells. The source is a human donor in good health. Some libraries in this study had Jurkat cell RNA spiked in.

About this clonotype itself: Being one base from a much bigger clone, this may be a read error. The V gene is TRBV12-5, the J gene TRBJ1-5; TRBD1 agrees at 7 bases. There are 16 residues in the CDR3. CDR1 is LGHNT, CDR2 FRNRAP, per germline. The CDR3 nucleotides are TGTGCTAGTGGTCAAACAGGGGTAGGGGGCAATCAGCCCCGGCATTTT. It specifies CASGQTGVGGNQPRHF. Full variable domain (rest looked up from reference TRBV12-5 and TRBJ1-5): DARVTQTPRHKVTEMGQEVTMRCQPILGHNTVFWYRQTMMQGLELLAYFRNRAPLDDSGMPKDRFSAEMPDATLATLKIQPSEPRDSAVYFCASGQTGVGGNQPRHFGDGTRLSIL.

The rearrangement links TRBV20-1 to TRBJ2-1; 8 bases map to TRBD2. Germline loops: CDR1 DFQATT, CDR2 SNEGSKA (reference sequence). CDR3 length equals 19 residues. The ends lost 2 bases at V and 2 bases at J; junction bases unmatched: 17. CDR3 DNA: TGCAGTGCTAGATATCAACTAGCGGAGCCTCTTGTTCCCTACAATGAGCAGTTCTTC. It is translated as CSARYQLAEPLVPYNEQFF.

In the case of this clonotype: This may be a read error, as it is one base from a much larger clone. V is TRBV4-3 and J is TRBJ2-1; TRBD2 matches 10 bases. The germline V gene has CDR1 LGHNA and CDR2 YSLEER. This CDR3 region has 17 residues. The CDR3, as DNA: TGCGCCCGCAGCCAAGACTACGGAGCGGGGGGGCGGTATGAGCAGTTCTTC. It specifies CARSQDYGAGGRYEQFF.

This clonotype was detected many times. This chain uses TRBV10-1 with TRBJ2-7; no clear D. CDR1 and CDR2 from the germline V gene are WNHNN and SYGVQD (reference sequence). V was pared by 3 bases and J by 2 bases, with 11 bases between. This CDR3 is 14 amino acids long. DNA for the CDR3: TGCGCCAGCAGTGAAAGGCGCAGCCCCTACGAGCAGTACTTC. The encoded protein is CASSERRSPYEQYF.